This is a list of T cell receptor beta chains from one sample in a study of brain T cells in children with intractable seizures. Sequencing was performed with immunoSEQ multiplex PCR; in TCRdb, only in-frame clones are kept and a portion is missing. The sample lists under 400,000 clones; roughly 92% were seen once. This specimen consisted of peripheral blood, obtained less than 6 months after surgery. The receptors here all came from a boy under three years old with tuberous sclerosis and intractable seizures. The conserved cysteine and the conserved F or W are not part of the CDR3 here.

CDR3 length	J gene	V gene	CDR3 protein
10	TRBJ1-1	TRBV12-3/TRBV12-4	ASSSRGSEAF
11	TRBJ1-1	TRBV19	ASSNTGNTEAF
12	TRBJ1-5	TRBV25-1	ASSEGDFSQPQH
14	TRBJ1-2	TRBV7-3	ASSLNSGTDNYGYT
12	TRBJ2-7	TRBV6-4	ASSDPGPIYEQY
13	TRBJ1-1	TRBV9	ASSVGDIINTEAF
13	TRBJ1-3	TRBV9	ASSVGQHGLDTIY
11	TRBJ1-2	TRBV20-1	SASAPGQDGYT
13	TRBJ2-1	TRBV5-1	ASSLATADYNEQF
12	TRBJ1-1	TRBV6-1	ASSELTGIIEAF
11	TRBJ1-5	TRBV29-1	SVRGGFNQPQH
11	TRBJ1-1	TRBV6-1	ASSDLLGAEAF
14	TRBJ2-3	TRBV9	ASSVEGLTSTDTQY
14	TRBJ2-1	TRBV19	ASSADLGGSYNEQF
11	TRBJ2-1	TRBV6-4	ASSDGPYNEQF
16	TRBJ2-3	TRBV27	ASSPTLLRQGSTDTQY
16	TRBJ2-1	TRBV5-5	ASSLGPSVAGGQNEQF
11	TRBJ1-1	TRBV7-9	ASSWVGEREAF
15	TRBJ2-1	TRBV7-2	ASSLGLSRSSYNEQF
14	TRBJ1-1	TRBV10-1	ASSDGQATPNTEAF
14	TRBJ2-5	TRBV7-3	ASSLTGQGAGETQY
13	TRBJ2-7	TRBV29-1	SVGGSIRSRSEQY
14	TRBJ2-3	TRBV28	ASDWRRGVHTDTQY
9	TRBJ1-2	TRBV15	ATSRGYGYT
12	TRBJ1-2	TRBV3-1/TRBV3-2	ASSPTATGYGYT
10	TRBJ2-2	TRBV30	AWRTRVRELF
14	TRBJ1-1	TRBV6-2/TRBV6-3	ASSSPQTELNTEAF
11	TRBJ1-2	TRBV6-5	ASSYLGLYGYT
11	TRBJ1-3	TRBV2	ASRQGAGNTIY
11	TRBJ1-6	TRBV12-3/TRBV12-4	ASSLELDSPLH
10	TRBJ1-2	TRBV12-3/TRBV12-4	ASSLLGYGYT